This TCR beta chain was observed in a study of memory CD8 T cells in hepatitis C reinfection. Repertoires were generated with immunoSEQ multiplex PCR, while TCRdb's copy carries only in-frame clones and drops some. The sample has around 45,000 clones, around 89% seen once. There are 12 residues in the CDR3. Per germline, CDR1 SGHAT and CDR2 FQNNGV. Time point indicated: peak reinfection, 3 to 8 weeks after reinfection detection. Sorted cells were sequenced directly ex vivo without any in vitro expansion. The sample taken for sequencing was naive CD8+ T cells sorted from blood. The chain joins TRBV11-2 to TRBJ2-5; possibly TRBD2 for D (5 bases). The DNA end is a closer match to TRBJ2-7, so the J assignment may be wrong. This clonotype was obtained from a man aged 18 to 30 with hepatitis C virus infection. CDR3 sequence (DNA): TGTGCCAGCAGCCAGACTAACTACGAGCAGTACTTC. Translated, it gives CASSQTNYEQYF.